This T cell receptor beta chain was captured by sequencing in a study of T cell repertoires in cytomegalovirus infection. About the research overall: Matching HLA type and CMV infection were both indicated by public TCR beta signatures.

Germline V gene lookup returns CDR1 SGHTS and CDR2 YDEGEE. V lost 4 bases to trimming and J lost 7 bases; unmatched junction nucleotides: 8. There are 15 residues in the CDR3. With regard to this clonotype: The antigen is not known.

Overall study results and limits: In two of eight donors, the top clonotype was HLA-C-restricted CMV-specific. Using cumulative public TCR beta family frequency, the authors identified those who carried CMV together with the relevant HLA.

TCRdb reprocessed the reads with MiXCR, giving one entry per CDR3 protein. This sample carries fewer than 550,000 distinct CDR3 sequences, around 11% of them seen once, and the ten largest clones take about a tenth. V gene TRBV5-8 combines with J gene TRBJ2-1; 10 bases are shared with TRBD1. The TCR comes from a human donor in good health (CMV status not recorded). Some clones in this sample may be carry-over from other donors' samples. Sequences were obtained from PBMCs. CDR3 in amino acids: CASSPRQGAVNEQFF. CDR3 bases: TGTGCCAGCAGCCCCAGACAGGGGGCAGTTAATGAGCAGTTCTTC.